Each of the 22 T cell receptor beta chains below was sequenced from the same sample in a study of T cell responses to AZD1222 COVID-19 vaccine. Sequencing was performed with immunoSEQ multiplex PCR; in TCRdb, only in-frame clones are kept and a portion is missing. This table holds 150,000 to 180,000 clones, more than 75% found once. Material: peripheral blood, obtained on day 0 of AZD1222 vaccination. The receptors were sampled from an adult in good health.

The J gene is TRBJ1-6, the V gene TRBV6-5; the D gene is possibly TRBD1 (5 bases). The germline CDR1 and CDR2 sequences are MNHEY and SVGAGI. This CDR3 is built from 14 residues. The V end lost 10 bases, the J end lost 5 bases, and 15 bases lay between the germline ends. The CDR3 loop reads CAIRGEFDNSPLHF. As DNA, the CDR3 is TGTGCCATCCGAGGGGAGTTTGATAATTCACCCCTCCACTTT.

This chain connects TRBV7-8 to TRBJ2-5, with 9 bases aligning to TRBD2. CDR1 SGHVS and CDR2 FQNEAQ come from the germline V gene. J lost 7 bases, V lost 3 bases, and 9 bases had no gene match. The CDR3 length is 15 residues. Here the CDR3 DNA reads TGTGCCAGCAGCTTGCTAGCGGGGAGCCCAGCGACCCAGTACTTC. Protein: CASSLLAGSPATQYF.

The DNA of the CDR3 is TGTGCCAGCAGCCAGAACCTACAGGGTTCACCCCTCCACTTT. Its translation is CASSQNLQGSPLHF. The chain carries TRBV14 and TRBJ1-6, with TRBD1 as a possible D gene (6 bases). The CDR3 sequence is 14 residues long. The germline V gene encodes CDR1 SGHDN and CDR2 FVKESK. Trimming took off 3 bases at V and 9 bases at J, with 12 bases between the two ends. The whole variable domain, remainder taken from reference TRBV14 and TRBJ1-6, is EAGVTQFPSHSVIEKGQTVTLRCDPISGHDNLYWYRRVMGKEIKFLLHFVKESKQDESGMPNNRFLAERTGGTYSTLKVQPAELEDSGVYFCASSQNLQGSPLHFGNGTRLTVT.

The rearrangement uses TRBV6-2 or TRBV6-3 and TRBJ1-2; 8 nucleotides match TRBD1. In germline, CDR1 is MNHEY, CDR2 SVGEGT. The V and J ends lost 0 bases and 4 bases, in that order; junction bases with no gene match: 13. The CDR3 length is 18 residues. CDR3 protein: CASSYSTGARGQGYGYTF. Here the CDR3 DNA reads TGTGCCAGCAGTTACTCGACCGGGGCCAGGGGGCAAGGCTATGGCTACACCTTC.

V is TRBV27 and J is TRBJ1-2; weak D call: TRBD1 (6 bases). The CDR3 is 16 amino acids. The germline V gene encodes CDR1 MNHEY and CDR2 SMNVEV (reference sequence). V lost 5 bases and J 8 bases, leaving 24 bases between the germline ends. In DNA, the CDR3 is TGTGCCAGCAGTCCCGTACACAGGGTTTGGATGAGGGGCTACACCTTC. Translating gives CASSPVHRVWMRGYTF.

The rearrangement links TRBV5-1 to TRBJ2-1, with TRBD2 matching 12 bases. CDR1 SGHRS and CDR2 YFSETQ come from the germline V gene. The junction had 1 base not matched to a gene; V was cut back by 4 bases and J by 5 bases. The CDR3 loop spans 14 amino acids. The CDR3 here is CASSTSGRNNEQFF. The CDR3 coding sequence is TGCGCCAGCAGCACTAGCGGGAGGAACAATGAGCAGTTCTTC.

This rearrangement joins TRBV19 to TRBJ1-2; D unclear. CDR3 length: 12 residues. V lost 4 bases to trimming and J lost 4 bases, with 7 bases between them. CDR1 LNHDA and CDR2 SQIVND come from the germline V gene (reference sequence). CDR3 region: CASSTVGYGYTF. The CDR3 DNA reads as TGTGCCAGTAGTACAGTCGGCTATGGCTACACCTTC.

The rearrangement links TRBV5-1 to TRBJ1-5; D gene unclear. The ends were cut back, 1 base at V and 4 bases at J, with 6 bases in the middle. This CDR3 comprises 13 residues. From germline, CDR1 is SGHRS and CDR2 YFSETQ. Written as DNA, the CDR3 is TGCGCCAGCAGCTTGAGAGAAAATCAGCCCCAGCATTTT. Encoded protein: CASSLRENQPQHF.

The chain recombines TRBV7-9 with TRBJ2-2; tentative D call: TRBD2 (6 bases). V shed 7 bases and J shed 1 base, with 16 bases lying between them. There are 16 residues in the CDR3. Germline V gene data show CDR1 as SEHNR and CDR2 as FQNEAQ (reference sequence). CDR3 DNA: TGTGCCAGCATTCCCGGGGGTCGAAGGAACACCGGGGAGCTGTTTTTT. Translating gives CASIPGGRRNTGELFF.

This chain uses TRBV29-1 with TRBJ2-5; tentatively, D is TRBD1 or TRBD2 (5 bases each). The CDR3 loop spans 11 amino acids. Germline loops: CDR1 SQVTM, CDR2 ANQGSEA. The V end was cut by 8 bases, the J end by 5 bases, with 12 bases between. In DNA form, the CDR3 reads TGCAGCTCCTCCTGGGGGGAGACCCAGTACTTC. Amino acid sequence: CSSSWGETQYF.

This chain joins TRBV18 and TRBJ2-7, with D uncertain. Germline V gene sequence: CDR1 KGHSH, CDR2 LQKENI. Trimming cost V 3 bases and J 1 base, with 10 bases left between them. The CDR3 loop spans 14 amino acids. The CDR3 DNA is TGTGCCAGCTCACCGAGACACATTTCCTACGAGCAGTACTTC. It translates to CASSPRHISYEQYF.

The rearrangement joins TRBV12-3 or TRBV12-4 to TRBJ2-5, with unresolved D. Deletions cut 3 bases from V and 3 bases from J, with 5 bases between. The CDR3 consists of 12 residues. CDR3 sequence reads: CASSFLEETQYF. CDR3 nucleotide sequence: TGTGCCAGCAGTTTTCTAGAAGAGACCCAGTACTTC.

The rearrangement uses TRBV7-9 and TRBJ1-2; D remains ambiguous. The V and J ends lost 2 bases and 2 bases respectively, with 9 bases between them. Germline CDR1 SEHNR, CDR2 FQNEAQ (reference sequence). The CDR3 runs to 14 residues. This CDR3 reads CASSLSRENYGYTF. For the CDR3, the DNA is TGTGCCAGCAGCTTATCCAGAGAAAACTATGGCTACACCTTC.

The rearrangement links TRBV12-5 to TRBJ2-1; 11 bases map to TRBD2. This CDR3 is 19 amino acids long. Germline CDR1 and CDR2: LGHNT and FRNRAP. J was trimmed by 2 bases and V by 3 bases; bases with no gene match: 12. As DNA, the CDR3 is TGTGCTAGTGGTTTCCTCTTGAAGTCGACTAGCGGGGCCTACAATGAGCAGTTCTTC. It specifies CASGFLLKSTSGAYNEQFF. The whole variable domain, filled in from reference TRBV12-5 and TRBJ2-1, reads DARVTQTPRHKVTEMGQEVTMRCQPILGHNTVFWYRQTMMQGLELLAYFRNRAPLDDSGMPKDRFSAEMPDATLATLKIQPSEPRDSAVYFCASGFLLKSTSGAYNEQFFGPGTRLTVL.

This chain uses TRBV7-2 with TRBJ1-5; no reliable D call. V lost 4 bases, J lost 6 bases, and 10 bases lay in between. CDR1 is SGHTA, CDR2 FQGNSA, per germline. The length of the CDR3 is 13 residues. This CDR3 reads CASSSQVGQPQHF. The CDR3 DNA reads TGTGCCAGCAGCTCCCAGGTGGGTCAGCCCCAGCATTTT.

The rearrangement links TRBV21-1 to TRBJ1-5. TRBV21-1 is described as a pseudogene. The CDR3 consists of 9 residues. The CDR3 sequence: CASSLTLHF. Here the CDR3 DNA reads TGTGCCAGCAGCCTTACCTTGCATTTT.

The chain combines TRBV29-1 with TRBJ1-2; no firm D call. V dropped 3 bases and J dropped 4 bases, with 18 bases sitting between them. The CDR3 has 15 residues. The germline V gene encodes CDR1 SQVTM and CDR2 ANQGSEA. CDR3 residues: CSVDRSSQDGYGYTF. The CDR3, as DNA: TGCAGCGTTGATCGCTCCAGTCAGGACGGCTATGGCTACACCTTC.

The chain recombines TRBV19 with TRBJ1-3; 7 bases align to TRBD1. This CDR3 has 14 amino acids. Germline V CDR1 and CDR2: LNHDA, SQIVND (reference sequence). After removal of 3 bases from V and 2 bases from J, the junction contained 1 base not matched to a gene. CDR3 region: CASSIDRAGNTIYF. The DNA for the CDR3 is TGTGCCAGTAGTATCGACAGGGCTGGAAACACCATATATTTT.

V gene TRBV6-5 combines with J gene TRBJ2-3; TRBD2 might be the D (5 bases). The V end lost 6 bases, the J end lost 6 bases, and 16 bases lay between the germline ends. Germline lookup yields CDR1 MNHEY and CDR2 SVGAGI. CDR3 length equals 14 residues. CDR3 DNA: TGTGCCAGCAGGGACGGGAACCGCGGGGATACGCAGTATTTT. The encoded protein is CASRDGNRGDTQYF.

V is TRBV12-5 and J is TRBJ1-2; 7 bases line up with TRBD1. The CDR3 is made up of 16 amino acids. Looked up from germline, CDR1 is LGHNT and CDR2 is FRNRAP. With 8 bases clipped from V and 1 base from J, the junction kept 13 bases outside the gene matches. The CDR3 sequence is CASLQGRQGVNYGYTF. CDR3 DNA: TGTGCTAGTCTTCAGGGCCGCCAGGGGGTTAACTATGGCTACACCTTC.

The chain links TRBV6-5 to TRBJ1-1; unclear D gene. Looked up from germline, CDR1 is MNHEY and CDR2 is SVGAGI. The CDR3 has 14 residues. Trimming removed 4 bases from V and 0 bases from J, with 9 bases in between. The CDR3 DNA sequence: TGTGCCAGCAGTTTATCGTCACTGAACACTGAAGCTTTCTTT. Translation: CASSLSSLNTEAFF.

This clone came up once. The rearrangement links TRBV7-3 to TRBJ2-5; D is uncertain. The length of the CDR3 is 14 residues. Germline CDR1 reads SGHTA; CDR2 reads FQGTGA. Trimming left V 5 bases short and J 5 bases short, with 15 bases between. CDR3 nucleotide sequence: TGTGCCAGCAGCCCCTCAGGCTGGGATGAGACCCAGTACTTC. Translated, it gives CASSPSGWDETQYF.